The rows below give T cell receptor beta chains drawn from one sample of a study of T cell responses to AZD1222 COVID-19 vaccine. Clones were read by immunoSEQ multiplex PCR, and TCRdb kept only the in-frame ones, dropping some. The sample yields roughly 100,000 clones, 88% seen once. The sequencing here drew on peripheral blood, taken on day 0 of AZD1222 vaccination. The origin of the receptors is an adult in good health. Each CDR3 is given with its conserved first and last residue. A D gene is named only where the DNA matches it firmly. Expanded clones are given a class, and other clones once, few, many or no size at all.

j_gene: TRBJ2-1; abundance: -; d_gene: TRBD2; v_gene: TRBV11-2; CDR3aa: CASTLTSGSSYNEQFF; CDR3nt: TGTGCCAGCACCCTTACTAGCGGCAGCTCCTACAATGAGCAGTTCTTC
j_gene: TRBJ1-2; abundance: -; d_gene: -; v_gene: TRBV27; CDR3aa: CASRPGTYNGYTF; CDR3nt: TGTGCCAGCAGACCCGGGACATACAATGGCTACACCTTC
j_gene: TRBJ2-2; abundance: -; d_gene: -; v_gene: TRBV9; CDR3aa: CASSVSANTGELFF; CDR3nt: TGTGCCAGCAGCGTGTCCGCGAACACCGGGGAGCTGTTTTTT
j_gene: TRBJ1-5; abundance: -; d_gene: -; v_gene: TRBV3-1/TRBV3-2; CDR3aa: CASSEDLNQPQHF; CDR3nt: TGTGCCAGCAGCGAGGACCTCAATCAGCCCCAGCATTTT
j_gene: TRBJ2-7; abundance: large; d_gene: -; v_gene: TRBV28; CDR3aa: CASSIGTRAYEQYF; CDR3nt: TGTGCCAGCAGCATCGGGACCAGAGCCTACGAGCAGTACTTC
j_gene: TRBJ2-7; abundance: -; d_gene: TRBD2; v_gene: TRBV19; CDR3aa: CASSPLSGRYEQYF; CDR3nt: TGTGCCAGTAGTCCACTCAGCGGGAGGTACGAGCAGTACTTC
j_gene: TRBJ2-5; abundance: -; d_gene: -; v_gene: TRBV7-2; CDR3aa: CASSKSSGQGQTQYF; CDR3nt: TGTGCCAGCAGCAAATCCTCGGGTCAGGGTCAGACCCAGTACTTC
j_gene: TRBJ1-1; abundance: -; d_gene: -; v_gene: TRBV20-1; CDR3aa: CSASPQLMNTEAFF; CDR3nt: TGCAGTGCTAGTCCACAGCTTATGAACACTGAAGCTTTCTTT
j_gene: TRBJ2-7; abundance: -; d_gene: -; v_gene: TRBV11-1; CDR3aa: CASSFGDHEQYF; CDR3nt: TGTGCCAGCAGCTTCGGGGACCACGAGCAGTACTTC
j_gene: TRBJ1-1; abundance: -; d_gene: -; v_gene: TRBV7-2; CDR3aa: CASRSALMNTEAFF; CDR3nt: TGTGCCAGCAGATCCGCGCTAATGAACACTGAAGCTTTCTTT
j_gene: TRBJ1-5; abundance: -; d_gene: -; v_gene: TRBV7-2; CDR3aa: CASSLSFDQPQHF; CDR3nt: TGTGCCAGCAGCTTAAGTTTTGATCAGCCCCAGCATTTT
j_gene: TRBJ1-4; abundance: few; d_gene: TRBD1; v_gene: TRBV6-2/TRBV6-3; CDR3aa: CASSYSTRQGSEKLFF; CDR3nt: TGTGCCAGCAGTTACTCGACGAGACAGGGGAGTGAAAAACTGTTTTTT
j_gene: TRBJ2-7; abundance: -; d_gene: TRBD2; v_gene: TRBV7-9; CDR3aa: CASSSGRGNEQYF; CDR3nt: TGTGCCAGCAGCTCAGGGCGGGGGAACGAGCAGTACTTC
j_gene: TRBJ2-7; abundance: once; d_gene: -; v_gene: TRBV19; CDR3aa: CASSMSRAGKNEQYF; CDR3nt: TGTGCCAGTAGTATGAGTCGGGCAGGGAAGAACGAGCAGTACTTC
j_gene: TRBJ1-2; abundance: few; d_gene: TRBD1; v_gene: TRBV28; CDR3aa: CASSFRGRRPYGYTF; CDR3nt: TGTGCCAGCAGCTTCAGGGGGCGGAGGCCTTATGGCTACACCTTC
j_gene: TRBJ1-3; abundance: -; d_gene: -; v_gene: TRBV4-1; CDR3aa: CASSYPTQGNTIYF; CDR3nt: TGCGCCAGCAGTTACCCCACCCAGGGAAACACCATATATTTT
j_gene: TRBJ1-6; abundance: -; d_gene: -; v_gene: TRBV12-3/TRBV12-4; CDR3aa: CASSRTGNSPLHF; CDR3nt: TGTGCCAGCAGTCGAACGGGTAATTCACCCCTCCACTTT
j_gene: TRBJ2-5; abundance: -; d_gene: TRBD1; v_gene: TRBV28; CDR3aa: CASSSLTGPQETQYF; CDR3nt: TGTGCCAGCAGTTCATTGACAGGGCCCCAAGAGACCCAGTACTTC
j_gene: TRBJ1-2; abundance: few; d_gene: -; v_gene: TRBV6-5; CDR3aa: CASKVAPNYGYTF; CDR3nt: TGTGCCAGCAAGGTCGCACCTAACTATGGCTACACCTTC
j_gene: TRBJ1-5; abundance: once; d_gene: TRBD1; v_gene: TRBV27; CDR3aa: CASSSGQGNSYSNQPQHF; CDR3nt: TGTGCCAGCAGTTCGGGACAGGGGAATTCTTATAGCAATCAGCCCCAGCATTTT
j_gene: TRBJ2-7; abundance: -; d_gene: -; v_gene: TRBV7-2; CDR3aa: CASSLSAGNPYEQYF; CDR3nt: TGTGCCAGCAGCTTATCGGCAGGGAACCCCTACGAGCAGTACTTC
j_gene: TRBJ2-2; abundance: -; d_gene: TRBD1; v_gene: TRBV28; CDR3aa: CASRTPGQGYFGELFF; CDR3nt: TGTGCCAGCAGGACCCCGGGACAGGGGTATTTCGGGGAGCTGTTTTTT
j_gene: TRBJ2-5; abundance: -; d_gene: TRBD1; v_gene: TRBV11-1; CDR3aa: CASSLEGQARVETQYF; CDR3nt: TGTGCCAGCAGCTTAGAGGGACAGGCTAGGGTAGAGACCCAGTACTTC
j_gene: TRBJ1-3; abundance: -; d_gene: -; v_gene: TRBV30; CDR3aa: CAWSVYENTIYF; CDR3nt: TGTGCCTGGAGTGTATACGAAAACACCATATATTTT
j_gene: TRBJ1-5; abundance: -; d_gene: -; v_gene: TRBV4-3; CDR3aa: CASSQDLGASGQPQHF; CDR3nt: TGCGCCAGCAGCCAAGATCTTGGGGCAAGTGGTCAGCCCCAGCATTTT
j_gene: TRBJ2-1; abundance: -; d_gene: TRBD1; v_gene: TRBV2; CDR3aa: CASSPGTGWDNEQFF; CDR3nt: TGTGCCAGCAGTCCCGGGACAGGGTGGGACAATGAGCAGTTCTTC
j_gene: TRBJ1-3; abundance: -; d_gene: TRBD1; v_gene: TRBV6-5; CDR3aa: CASSYSIGQGADTIYF; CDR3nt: TGTGCCAGCAGTTACTCTATAGGACAGGGGGCAGACACCATATATTTT
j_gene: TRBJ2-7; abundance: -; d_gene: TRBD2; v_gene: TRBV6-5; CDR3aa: CASRGSGNSYEQYF; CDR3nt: TGTGCCAGCAGGGGTAGCGGGAACTCCTACGAGCAGTACTTC
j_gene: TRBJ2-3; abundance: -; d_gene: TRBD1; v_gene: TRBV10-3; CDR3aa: CAISGVQGVADTQYF; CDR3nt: TGTGCCATCAGTGGCGTACAGGGGGTGGCAGATACGCAGTATTTT
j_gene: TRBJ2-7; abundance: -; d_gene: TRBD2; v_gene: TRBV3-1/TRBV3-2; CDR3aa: CASSQDNAGANTYEQYF; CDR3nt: TGTGCCAGCAGCCAAGATAACGCGGGAGCCAATACTTACGAGCAGTACTTC
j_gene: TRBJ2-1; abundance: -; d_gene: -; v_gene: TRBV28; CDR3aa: CASSQYNEQFF; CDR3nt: TGTGCCAGCAGCCAATACAATGAGCAGTTCTTC